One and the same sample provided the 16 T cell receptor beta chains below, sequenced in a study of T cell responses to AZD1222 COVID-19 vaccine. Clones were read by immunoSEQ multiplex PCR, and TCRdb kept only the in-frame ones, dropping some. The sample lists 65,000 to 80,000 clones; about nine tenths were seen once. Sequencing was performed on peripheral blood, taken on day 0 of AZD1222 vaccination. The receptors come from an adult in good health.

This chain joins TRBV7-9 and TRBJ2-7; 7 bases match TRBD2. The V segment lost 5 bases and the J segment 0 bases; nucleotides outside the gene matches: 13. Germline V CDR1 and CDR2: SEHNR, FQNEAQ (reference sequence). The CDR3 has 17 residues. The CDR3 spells CASSPLPGTIPSYEQYF. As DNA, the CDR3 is TGTGCCAGCAGCCCTCTACCCGGGACTATTCCCTCCTACGAGCAGTACTTC.

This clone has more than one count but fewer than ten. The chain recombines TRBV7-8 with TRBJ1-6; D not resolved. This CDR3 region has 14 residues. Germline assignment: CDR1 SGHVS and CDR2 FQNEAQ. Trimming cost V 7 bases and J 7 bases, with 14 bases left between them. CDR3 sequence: CASTVGITNSPLHF. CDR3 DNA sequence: TGTGCCAGCACGGTTGGCATAACGAATTCACCCCTCCACTTT.

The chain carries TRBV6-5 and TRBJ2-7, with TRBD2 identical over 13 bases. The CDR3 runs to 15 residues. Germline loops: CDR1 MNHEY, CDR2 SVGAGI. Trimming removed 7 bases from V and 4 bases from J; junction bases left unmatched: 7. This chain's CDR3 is CASTPGLAGMYEQYF. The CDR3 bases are TGTGCCAGCACCCCGGGACTAGCGGGAATGTACGAGCAGTACTTC.

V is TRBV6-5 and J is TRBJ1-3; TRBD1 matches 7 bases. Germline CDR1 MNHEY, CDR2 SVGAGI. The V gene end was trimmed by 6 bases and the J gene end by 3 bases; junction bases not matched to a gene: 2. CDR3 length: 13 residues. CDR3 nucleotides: TGTGCCAGCAGAAGGGGGCTTGGAAACACCATATATTTT. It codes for CASRRGLGNTIYF.

Here the CDR3 DNA reads TGTGCCAGCAGATCTAGGGCAGATACGCAGTATTTT. It codes for CASRSRADTQYF. The V and J genes are TRBV12-3 or TRBV12-4 and TRBJ2-3; D is uncertain. The length of the CDR3 is 12 residues. Trimming stripped 6 bases from V and 4 bases from J, with 8 bases between.

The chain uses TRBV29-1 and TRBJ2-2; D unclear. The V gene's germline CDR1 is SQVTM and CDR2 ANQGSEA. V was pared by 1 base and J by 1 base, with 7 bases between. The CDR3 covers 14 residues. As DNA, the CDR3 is TGCAGCGTTGAAGGCACAAGGAACACCGGGGAGCTGTTTTTT. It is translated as CSVEGTRNTGELFF.

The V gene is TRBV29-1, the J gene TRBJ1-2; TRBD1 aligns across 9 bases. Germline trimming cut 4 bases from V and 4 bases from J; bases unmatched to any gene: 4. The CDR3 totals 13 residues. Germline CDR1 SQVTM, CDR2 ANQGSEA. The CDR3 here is CSVVPGQGYGYTF. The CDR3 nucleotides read TGCAGCGTTGTTCCGGGACAGGGCTATGGCTACACCTTC.

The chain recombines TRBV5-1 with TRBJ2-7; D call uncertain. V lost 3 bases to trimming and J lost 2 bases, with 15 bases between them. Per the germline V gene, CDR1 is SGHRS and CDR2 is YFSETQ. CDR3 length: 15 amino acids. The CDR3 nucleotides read TGCGCCAGCAGCTATGGGTCTTTGGGTACCTACGAGCAGTACTTC. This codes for CASSYGSLGTYEQYF.

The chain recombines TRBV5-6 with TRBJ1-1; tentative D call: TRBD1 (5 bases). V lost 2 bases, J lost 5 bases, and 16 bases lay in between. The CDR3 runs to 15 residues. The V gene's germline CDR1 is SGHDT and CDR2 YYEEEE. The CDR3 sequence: CASSFYGARGTEAFF. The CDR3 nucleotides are TGTGCCAGCAGCTTCTATGGGGCGCGTGGGACTGAAGCTTTCTTT.

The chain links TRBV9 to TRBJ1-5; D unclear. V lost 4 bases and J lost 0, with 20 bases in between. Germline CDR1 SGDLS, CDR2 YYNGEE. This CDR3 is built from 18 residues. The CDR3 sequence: CASSPPAAGVYSNQPQHF. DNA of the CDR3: TGTGCCAGCAGCCCCCCCGCGGCAGGAGTTTATAGCAATCAGCCCCAGCATTTT.

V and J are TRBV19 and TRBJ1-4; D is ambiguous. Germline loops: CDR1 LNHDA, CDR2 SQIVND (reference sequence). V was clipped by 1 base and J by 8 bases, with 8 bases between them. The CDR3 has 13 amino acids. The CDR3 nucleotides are TGTGCCAGTAGTATAGGGGCGGGGGAAAAACTGTTTTTT. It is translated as CASSIGAGEKLFF.

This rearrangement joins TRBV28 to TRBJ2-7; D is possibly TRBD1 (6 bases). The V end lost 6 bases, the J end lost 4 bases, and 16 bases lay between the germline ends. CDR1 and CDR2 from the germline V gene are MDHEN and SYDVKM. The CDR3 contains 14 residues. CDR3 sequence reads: CASRSTGYQYEQYF. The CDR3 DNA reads TGTGCCAGCAGGTCCACAGGGTATCAGTACGAGCAGTACTTC.

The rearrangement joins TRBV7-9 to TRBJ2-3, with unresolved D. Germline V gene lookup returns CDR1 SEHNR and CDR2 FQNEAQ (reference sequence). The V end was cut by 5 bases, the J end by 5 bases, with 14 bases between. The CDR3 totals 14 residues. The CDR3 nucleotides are TGTGCCAGCAGCGGGTACGGCGAAGTAGATACGCAGTATTTT. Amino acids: CASSGYGEVDTQYF.

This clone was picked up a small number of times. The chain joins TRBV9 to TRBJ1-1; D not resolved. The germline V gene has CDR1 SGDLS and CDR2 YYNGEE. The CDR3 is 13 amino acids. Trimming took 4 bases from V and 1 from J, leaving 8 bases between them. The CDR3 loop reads CASSLKPNTEAFF. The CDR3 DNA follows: TGTGCCAGCAGCCTTAAACCGAACACTGAAGCTTTCTTT.

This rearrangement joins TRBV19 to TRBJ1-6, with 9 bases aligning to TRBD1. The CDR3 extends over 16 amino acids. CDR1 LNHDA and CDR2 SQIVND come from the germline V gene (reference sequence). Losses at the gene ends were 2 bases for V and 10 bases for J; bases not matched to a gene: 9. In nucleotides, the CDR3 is TGTGCCAGTAGTATACCCCCGGGACAGGGTGGATCACCCCTCCACTTT. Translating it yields CASSIPPGQGGSPLHF.

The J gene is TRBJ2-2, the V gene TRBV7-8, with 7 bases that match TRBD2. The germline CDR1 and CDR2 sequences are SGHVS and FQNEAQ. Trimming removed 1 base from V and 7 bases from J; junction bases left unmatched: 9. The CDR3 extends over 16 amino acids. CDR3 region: CASSLGSQGGSGELFF. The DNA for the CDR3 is TGTGCCAGCAGCTTAGGGTCCCAGGGAGGGAGCGGGGAGCTGTTTTTT.